This TCR beta chain was found in a study of blood T cell repertoires in COVID-19. This clone was seen just once. V trimming: 6 bases; J trimming: 9 bases; junction bases outside the gene matches: 11. The CDR3 is 14 residues long. Germline CDR1 reads MGHRA; CDR2 reads YSYEKL. Clones were sequenced by immunoSEQ multiplex PCR, and TCRdb holds only the in-frame ones, with some missing. The sample consists of a few hundred thousand clones, roughly 87% of them appearing once. The chain joins TRBV4-1 to TRBJ2-1; 7 positions match TRBD2. Sample: PBMCs or T cells enriched from blood (not recorded which). The source is a man between 18 and 35 years old with acute COVID-19. The CDR3 region is CASSPVAGDGEQFF. The DNA for the CDR3 is TGCGCCAGCAGTCCGGTTGCGGGAGATGGTGAGCAGTTCTTC.